One and the same sample provided the 14 T cell receptor beta chains below, sequenced in a study of cytomegalovirus exposure and HLA in healthy donors (TCRdb year 2017). The library was generated by the immunoSEQ multiplex PCR assay. For the multiplex PCR, a mixture combining 60 forward primers for TCR Vbeta segments and 13 reverse primers for TCR Jbeta segments was used. TCRdb took over this immuneACCESS table, retaining in-frame rearrangements with V and J assigned. Such tables are incomplete; in checked studies, under half of the missing clones stem from an unresolved V gene, and the remainder is unexplained. The table for this sample lists some 150,000 clones; 50% to 75% of them were counted only once. Clones ranked in the top ten supply 2.5% to 3.5% of the sample. The sequencing input was PBMCs. The receptor set was obtained from a woman in her 30s in good health and CMV-seropositive.

V and J are TRBV28 and TRBJ1-5, with TRBD1 as a possible D gene (6 bases). This CDR3 has 15 amino acids. Trimming stripped 8 bases from V and 4 bases from J, with 18 bases between. CDR1 is MDHEN, CDR2 SYDVKM, per germline. CDR3 coding DNA: TGTGCCAGCGGCCTGAAACAGGGACGGAATCAGCCCCAGCATTTT. Translation gives CASGLKQGRNQPQHF.

V usage is TRBV27 and J usage is TRBJ1-1; unclear D gene. V gave up 5 bases and J gave up 7 bases, with 14 bases separating them. The CDR3 totals 13 residues. Germline lookup yields CDR1 MNHEY and CDR2 SMNVEV (reference sequence). CDR3 in DNA: TGTGCCAGCAGTGTCCTTGCGGGGAGTGAAGCTTTCTTT. It is translated as CASSVLAGSEAFF.

Written as DNA, the CDR3 is TGTGCCAGCAGTGAGACAGGAGAGACCCAGTACTTC. Residues: CASSETGETQYF. The V and J genes are TRBV2 and TRBJ2-5; D may be TRBD1 (6 bases). V was pared by 3 bases and J by 4 bases, with 6 bases between. The CDR3 length is 12 residues. CDR1 SNHLY and CDR2 FYNNEI come from the germline V gene. The full variable domain, completed using reference TRBV2 and TRBJ2-5, is EPEVTQTPSHQVTQMGQEVILRCVPISNHLYFYWYRQILGQKVEFLVSFYNNEISEKSEIFDDQFSVERPDGSNFTLKIRSTKLEDSAMYFCASSETGETQYFGPGTRLLVL.

The chain employs TRBV9 and TRBJ2-1; D might be TRBD2 (6 bases). The CDR3 sequence is 15 residues long. Per germline, CDR1 SGDLS and CDR2 YYNGEE. V was pared by 10 bases and J by 7 bases, with 24 bases between. CDR3 amino acids: CAGAANLLRGNEQFF. The CDR3 coding sequence is TGTGCCGGCGCGGCCAACTTACTCCGGGGGAATGAGCAGTTCTTC.

The V and J genes are TRBV5-1 and TRBJ2-5; 7 nucleotides align to TRBD2. Germline loops: CDR1 SGHRS, CDR2 YFSETQ. There are 16 residues in the CDR3. J was trimmed by 9 bases and V by 0 bases; bases with no gene match: 14. For the CDR3, the DNA is TGCGCCAGCAGCTTGGATTTCTCTACGGGAGGACCGGCCCAGTACTTC. The encoded protein is CASSLDFSTGGPAQYF. The whole variable domain, filled in from reference TRBV5-1 and TRBJ2-5, reads KAGVTQTPRYLIKTRGQQVTLSCSPISGHRSVSWYQQTPGQGLQFLFEYFSETQRNKGNFPGRFSGRQFSNSRSEMNVSTLELGDSALYLCASSLDFSTGGPAQYFGPGTRLLVL.

The chain recombines TRBV5-4 with TRBJ2-7; 9 bases map to TRBD1. The CDR3 totals 15 residues. Trimming removed 3 bases from V and 4 bases from J; junction bases left unmatched: 8. Per germline, CDR1 SGHNT and CDR2 YYREEE (reference sequence). CDR3 sequence reads: CASSYGQGINYEQYF. The DNA for the CDR3 is TGTGCCAGCAGCTATGGACAGGGGATCAATTACGAGCAGTACTTC.

The chain employs TRBV28 and TRBJ2-1; 11 nucleotides line up with TRBD1. This CDR3 is built from 12 residues. Germline-derived CDR1 and CDR2 are MDHEN and SYDVKM. V lost 7 bases to trimming and J lost 13 bases; unmatched junction nucleotides: 6. The CDR3 DNA reads as TGTGCCAGCATGGGACAGGGGGGATTACAGTTCTTC. Protein product: CASMGQGGLQFF.

The chain joins TRBV7-8 to TRBJ2-7; D is uncertain. The CDR3 loop spans 12 amino acids. The ends were cut back, 5 bases at V and 2 bases at J, with 7 bases in the middle. Germline CDR1 SGHVS, CDR2 FQNEAQ. The chain's CDR3 is CASSDITYEQYF. The CDR3 nucleotides are TGTGCCAGCAGCGACATCACCTACGAGCAGTACTTC.

This clone was detected only once. The chain has TRBV29-1 and TRBJ1-1; D call uncertain. The CDR3 sequence is 12 residues long. Trimming left V 4 bases short and J 1 base short, with 7 bases between. The germline gives CDR1 SQVTM, CDR2 ANQGSEA. The CDR3 coding sequence is TGCAGCGTTGGTTCGGGGAACACTGAAGCTTTCTTT. This codes for CSVGSGNTEAFF.

The chain uses TRBV2 and TRBJ1-4, with D perhaps matching TRBD1 (6 bases). Germline V gene sequence: CDR1 SNHLY, CDR2 FYNNEI. V was trimmed by 6 bases and J by 7 bases, leaving 12 bases between them. The length of the CDR3 is 13 residues. The DNA for the CDR3 is TGTGCCAGCAGGGGGACAATCGGTGAAAAACTGTTTTTT. Its protein product is CASRGTIGEKLFF.

This clone was counted only a few times. Other DNA variants within this sample encode the same CDR3. The rearrangement joins TRBV6-5 to TRBJ1-1; D possibly corresponds to TRBD1 (6 bases). V was clipped by 6 bases and J by 3 bases, with 11 bases between them. The CDR3 contains 13 residues. Germline V gene lookup returns CDR1 MNHEY and CDR2 SVGAGI. The CDR3 nucleotides read TGTGCCAGCAGGAGGGGGAGATACACTGAAGCTTTCTTT. Translation gives CASRRGRYTEAFF.

In DNA, the CDR3 is TGTGCCAGTAGGGTAGGGGGACAGGGCGTTCAGCCCCAGCATTTT. Its translation is CASRVGGQGVQPQHF. The chain recombines TRBV19 with TRBJ1-5; TRBD1 matches at 9 bases. Losses at the gene ends were 6 bases for V and 6 bases for J; bases not matched to a gene: 9. CDR1 is LNHDA, CDR2 SQIVND, per germline (reference sequence). This CDR3 comprises 15 residues.

This clone showed up just a few times. This chain joins TRBV5-1 and TRBJ1-1; 9 bases match TRBD1. Germline V lookup: CDR1 SGHRS, CDR2 YFSETQ. The length of the CDR3 is 15 residues. J lost 5 bases, V lost 4 bases, and 9 bases had no gene match. DNA of the CDR3: TGCGCCAGCAGCCTCCCTGGACAGGGGAGAACTGAAGCTTTCTTT. Amino acid sequence: CASSLPGQGRTEAFF.

The rearrangement joins TRBV5-1 to TRBJ1-3; weak D call: TRBD1 (6 bases). Germline V gene data show CDR1 as SGHRS and CDR2 as YFSETQ. Trimming pared 0 bases from V and 0 bases from J, leaving 13 bases between. This CDR3 contains 17 residues. CDR3 residues: CASSLGSGQNSGNTIYF. CDR3 coding DNA: TGCGCCAGCAGCTTGGGGTCAGGACAGAACTCTGGAAACACCATATATTTT.